These 20 T cell receptor beta chains were all obtained from the same sample, sequenced in a study of OX40 agonist ivuxolimab in advanced cancers. Here immunoSEQ multiplex PCR was the method, and the copy in TCRdb shows in-frame clones only, minus some. The sample gives about 120,000 clones, just over 90% of which show up once; about 0.14% is in the top ten. The sample consisted of CD4+ or CD8+ T cells sorted from blood, taken in a trial of the OX40 agonist ivuxolimab. The receptors were sampled from an adult with an advanced solid tumor such as melanoma, head and neck, liver or kidney cancer.

The chain links TRBV5-1 to TRBJ1-4; 9 nucleotides line up with TRBD1. Germline CDR1 and CDR2: SGHRS and YFSETQ. The junction had 6 bases not matched to a gene; V was cut back by 4 bases and J by 2 bases. The CDR3 has 16 residues. CDR3 loop: CASSRGQGGTNEKLFF. The CDR3 DNA is TGCGCCAGCAGCCGGGGACAGGGAGGGACTAATGAAAAACTGTTTTTT. Variable domain in full (rest from reference TRBV5-1 and TRBJ1-4): KAGVTQTPRYLIKTRGQQVTLSCSPISGHRSVSWYQQTPGQGLQFLFEYFSETQRNKGNFPGRFSGRQFSNSRSEMNVSTLELGDSALYLCASSRGQGGTNEKLFFGSGTQLSVL.

The chain employs TRBV13 and TRBJ2-5; D is unresolved. V dropped 2 bases and J dropped 7 bases, with 5 bases sitting between them. This CDR3 has 11 amino acids. Germline V gene sequence: CDR1 PRHDT, CDR2 FYEKMQ (reference sequence). The CDR3 protein is CASSLRGTQYF. CDR3 sequence (DNA): TGTGCCAGCAGCTTACGAGGGACCCAGTACTTC.

The chain employs TRBV19 and TRBJ2-1; tentative D call: TRBD1 (7 bases). The germline V gene has CDR1 LNHDA and CDR2 SQIVND (reference sequence). Trimming removed 7 bases from V and 1 base from J, with 11 bases in between. The CDR3 sequence is 14 residues long. The CDR3 region has the DNA TGTGCCAGTACACCAGGGGGGTCCTACAATGAGCAGTTCTTC. Protein sequence: CASTPGGSYNEQFF.

V gene TRBV9 combines with J gene TRBJ2-3; 11 nucleotides line up with TRBD1. J was trimmed by 2 bases and V by 0 bases; bases with no gene match: 5. Looked up from germline, CDR1 is SGDLS and CDR2 is YYNGEE. The CDR3 is 17 residues long. CDR3 amino acids: CASSVAWGQGVTDTQYF. DNA for the CDR3: TGTGCCAGCAGCGTAGCTTGGGGACAGGGGGTCACAGATACGCAGTATTTT. Drawing the rest from reference TRBV9 and TRBJ2-3, the complete variable domain is DSGVTQTPKHLITATGQRVTLRCSPRSGDLSVYWYQQSLDQGLQFLIQYYNGEERAKGNILERFSAQQFPDLHSELNLSSLELGDSALYFCASSVAWGQGVTDTQYFGPGTRLTVL.

This chain joins TRBV7-9 and TRBJ1-2; unclear D gene. V lost 1 base and J lost 5, with 5 bases in between. Looked up from germline, CDR1 is SEHNR and CDR2 is FQNEAQ (reference sequence). The CDR3 is made up of 12 amino acids. The CDR3 region has the DNA TGTGCCAGCAGCTTAGGGGTTTATGGCTACACCTTC. Its protein product is CASSLGVYGYTF.

The CDR3 sequence: CASSLGRRSGTDTQYF. CDR3 DNA: TGTGCCAGCAGCTTGGGACGGCGATCTGGCACAGATACGCAGTATTTT. The chain joins TRBV5-4 to TRBJ2-3; D unresolved. The CDR3 contains 16 residues. Looked up from germline, CDR1 is SGHNT and CDR2 is YYREEE (reference sequence). V gave up 0 bases and J gave up 1 base, with 12 bases separating them.

The chain has TRBV19 and TRBJ1-2; D is undetermined. The germline V gene has CDR1 LNHDA and CDR2 SQIVND (reference sequence). With 11 bases removed from V and 7 bases from J, the gap between germline ends came to 20 bases. The CDR3 runs 13 residues. This chain's CDR3 is CASQILSGSGYTF. CDR3 DNA sequence: TGTGCCTCCCAGATCCTCAGCGGTAGTGGCTACACCTTC. Supplemented by reference TRBV19 and TRBJ1-2, the full variable domain reads DGGITQSPKYLFRKEGQNVTLSCEQNLNHDAMYWYRQDPGQGLRLIYYSQIVNDFQKGDIAEGYSVSREKKESFPLTVTSAQKNPTAFYLCASQILSGSGYTFGSGTRLTVV.

In DNA, the CDR3 is TGTGCCAGCAGCGTAGGTGGGGGGAGGCTCCGCGGGGAGACCCAGTACTTC. Translation gives CASSVGGGRLRGETQYF. This chain uses TRBV9 with TRBJ2-5; D may be TRBD2 (6 bases). The V end was cut by 0 bases, the J end by 5 bases, with 20 bases between. The CDR3 is made up of 17 amino acids. The germline gives CDR1 SGDLS, CDR2 YYNGEE.

This chain uses TRBV6-5 with TRBJ1-2; D is undetermined. V lost 4 bases and J lost 7, with 4 bases in between. This CDR3 contains 10 residues. The V gene's germline CDR1 is MNHEY and CDR2 SVGAGI. CDR3 bases: TGTGCCAGCAGTTCAGTTGGCTACACCTTC. Amino acid sequence: CASSSVGYTF.

The J gene is TRBJ1-4, the V gene TRBV18; a weak D match, TRBD1 (5 bases). The CDR3 is made up of 15 amino acids. Germline values: CDR1 KGHSH, CDR2 LQKENI. V was cut by 3 bases and J by 4 bases, with 12 bases left in between. CDR3 protein: CASSPGTRGNEKLFF. The CDR3 DNA reads TGTGCCAGCTCACCCGGGACGAGGGGTAATGAAAAACTGTTTTTT.

V gene TRBV2 combines with J gene TRBJ2-5; TRBD2 matches at 10 bases. This CDR3 comprises 15 residues. The junction had 6 bases not matched to a gene; V was cut back by 7 bases and J by 1 base. Germline V gene lookup returns CDR1 SNHLY and CDR2 FYNNEI. CDR3: CASTPLAGAQETQYF. The CDR3 DNA sequence: TGTGCCAGCACTCCGCTAGCGGGGGCCCAAGAGACCCAGTACTTC.

The V call is TRBV6-5, the J call TRBJ2-1, with TRBD2 matching over 10 bases. The CDR3 totals 16 residues. Germline trimming cut 2 bases from V and 1 base from J; bases unmatched to any gene: 2. CDR1 and CDR2 (germline): MNHEY, SVGAGI. In DNA, the CDR3 is TGTGCCAGCAGTTACCTGACTAGCGGGTCCTACAATGAGCAGTTCTTC. It encodes CASSYLTSGSYNEQFF.

The chain couples TRBV5-1 to TRBJ1-1; no clear D. CDR1 and CDR2 (germline): SGHRS, YFSETQ. The length of the CDR3 is 13 residues. Deletions cut 0 bases from V and 3 bases from J, with 6 bases between. The CDR3 DNA is TGCGCCAGCAGCTTGGGCGTGGACACTGAAGCTTTCTTT. The encoded protein is CASSLGVDTEAFF.

The chain is built from TRBV5-1 and TRBJ1-1; D is ambiguous. Trimming stripped 1 base from V and 0 bases from J, with 4 bases between. This CDR3 comprises 13 residues. The V gene's germline CDR1 is SGHRS and CDR2 YFSETQ. The CDR3 loop reads CASSLSLNTEAFF. Written as DNA, the CDR3 is TGCGCCAGCAGCTTGAGCCTGAACACTGAAGCTTTCTTT.

The chain uses TRBV11-2 and TRBJ2-5; D tentatively reads TRBD1 or TRBD2 (5 bases each). CDR3 length equals 14 residues. Germline V lookup: CDR1 SGHAT, CDR2 FQNNGV. Deletions cut 1 base from V and 1 base from J, with 7 bases between. The CDR3 nucleotides are TGTGCCAGCAGCTTAGGGGGGACCCAAGAGACCCAGTACTTC. Translation gives CASSLGGTQETQYF.

The chain employs TRBV14 and TRBJ2-1, with TRBD2 matching over 8 bases. The CDR3 extends over 14 amino acids. Trimming took 3 bases from V and 9 from J; bases not matched to a gene: 7. The V gene's germline CDR1 is SGHDN and CDR2 FVKESK. For the CDR3, the DNA is TGTGCCAGCAGCCAGGAGTTAGCGGGGAGTGAGCAGTTCTTC. Its protein product is CASSQELAGSEQFF.

The chain joins TRBV5-4 to TRBJ1-2; 8 bases align to TRBD1. V shed 0 bases and J 5 bases; nucleotides not matched to a gene: 18. Looked up from germline, CDR1 is SGHNT and CDR2 is YYREEE (reference sequence). The CDR3 consists of 19 residues. This CDR3 reads CASSLDTGGPISSPYGYTF. In DNA, the CDR3 is TGTGCCAGCAGCTTGGATACAGGGGGACCCATATCGTCCCCATATGGCTACACCTTC.

The genes are TRBV5-1 and TRBJ2-3; 10 bases match TRBD1. This CDR3 contains 14 residues. Germline CDR1 is SGHRS and CDR2 is YFSETQ. Trimming at V came to 4 bases and at J to 2 bases, leaving 1 base not matched to a gene. In nucleotides, the CDR3 is TGCGCCAGCAGCGGGACAGGGGACACAGATACGCAGTATTTT. It yields the protein CASSGTGDTDTQYF. The full variable domain, in which reference TRBV5-1 and TRBJ2-3 provide the parts outside the CDR3, is KAGVTQTPRYLIKTRGQQVTLSCSPISGHRSVSWYQQTPGQGLQFLFEYFSETQRNKGNFPGRFSGRQFSNSRSEMNVSTLELGDSALYLCASSGTGDTDTQYFGPGTRLTVL.

The chain uses TRBV30 and TRBJ1-6; D perhaps matches TRBD1 (5 bases). The CDR3 spans 13 residues. Germline V gives CDR1 GTSNPN, CDR2 SVGIG (reference sequence). The V end lost 2 bases, the J end lost 7 bases, and 9 bases lay between the germline ends. The CDR3 DNA sequence: TGTGCCTGGAGTCCGGGGGGAAATTCACCCCTCCACTTT. As protein: CAWSPGGNSPLHF. The whole variable domain, filled in from reference TRBV30 and TRBJ1-6, reads SQTIHQWPATLVQPVGSPLSLECTVEGTSNPNLYWYRQAAGRGLQLLFYSVGIGQISSEVPQNLSASRPQDRQFILSSKKLLLSDSGFYLCAWSPGGNSPLHFGNGTRLTVT.

This chain joins TRBV7-2 and TRBJ2-1; 7 bases fit TRBD2. CDR1 SGHTA and CDR2 FQGNSA come from the germline V gene. V dropped 6 bases and J dropped 5; count of bases not matched to a gene: 7. The CDR3 consists of 14 residues. The CDR3 region has the DNA TGTGCCAGCAGTCGAAGGGCGGGAGACAATGAGCAGTTCTTC. It yields the protein CASSRRAGDNEQFF.